The rows below give T cell receptor beta chains drawn from one sample of a study of T cell changes during pregnancy in multiple sclerosis. Sequenced by immunoSEQ multiplex PCR; TCRdb stores in-frame clones only, minus some. The data contain under 65,000 clones, about nine tenths of them seen just once; the ten biggest clones take up over 1%. The sequences come from peripheral blood, collected after pregnancy. The receptors were sampled from a female donor in good health, enrolled as a control in a pregnancy study. CDR3s include the opening cysteine and the closing phenylalanine or tryptophan. D genes are given only for firm matches. Clone size appears in some rows only: once, few, many, or a class for an expanded clone.

>.|TRBV6-6|TRBD2|TRBJ2-2
TGTGCCACCACGGGGGCGGGGGGGCCCGGCACCGGGGAGCTGTTTTTT
CATTGAGGPGTGELFF
>.|TRBV7-9|TRBD1|TRBJ1-3
TGTGCCAGCAGCCCCGGGACAGGGGCCGGAAACACCATATATTTT
CASSPGTGAGNTIYF
>.|TRBV15|TRBD2|TRBJ2-1
TGTGCCACCAGCCGACTAGCGGGGGGCGATCAAGGCAATGAGCAGTTCTTC
CATSRLAGGDQGNEQFF
>.|TRBV27|TRBD1|TRBJ2-7
TGTGCCAGCAGAAGACAGGGAGTCTACGAGCAGTACTTC
CASRRQGVYEQYF
>once|TRBV5-1|TRBD1|TRBJ1-1
TGCGCCAGCAGCCCAGGAGCGAGGGGACAGCAGAACACTGAAGCTTTCTTT
CASSPGARGQQNTEAFF
>.|TRBV6-4|.|TRBJ1-1
TGTGCCTCCCGATTGAGGGAACACACTGAAGCTTTCTTT
CASRLREHTEAFF
>.|TRBV7-9|TRBD1|TRBJ1-5
TGTGCCAGCAGCGGGACAGGGGGAATTTCGCCCCAGCATTTT
CASSGTGGISPQHF
>.|TRBV23-1|TRBD2|TRBJ2-3
TGCGCCAGCCCCTGGGGGGGTTTTGGAGATACGCAGTATTTT
CASPWGGFGDTQYF
>.|TRBV6-1|TRBD1|TRBJ2-7
TGTGCCAGCAGCCGGGACAGAGCCTACGAGCAGTACTTC
CASSRDRAYEQYF
>.|TRBV28|.|TRBJ1-2
TGTGCCAGCAGTTTAAATCCCTCCTTTTATGGCTACACCTTC
CASSLNPSFYGYTF
>.|TRBV2|TRBD2|TRBJ2-3
TGTGCCAGCAGTGAAATTGGACTAGGTCCGGATACGCAGTATTTT
CASSEIGLGPDTQYF
>.|TRBV7-2|TRBD2|TRBJ2-7
TGTGCCAGCAGCCCGGCTAGCGGGAGGTCCTACGAGCAGTACTTC
CASSPASGRSYEQYF
>.|TRBV11-2|TRBD1|TRBJ1-5
TGTGCCAGCAGCTTACAGGGGGGAAAACAGCCCCAGCATTTT
CASSLQGGKQPQHF
>.|TRBV7-2|.|TRBJ2-7
TGTGCCAGCAGCTCACCCCAGGGGCCGGTACCCTACGAGCAGTACTTC
CASSSPQGPVPYEQYF
>.|TRBV28|TRBD1|TRBJ2-1
TGTGCCAGCAGTTTGGCCGGGACAGGGGGCATCTATGAGCAGTTCTTC
CASSLAGTGGIYEQFF
>.|TRBV9|.|TRBJ1-5
TGTGCCAGCAGCGTAGGGGCAGAGAGTCAGCCCCAGCATTTT
CASSVGAESQPQHF
>.|TRBV5-1|.|TRBJ2-7
TGCGCCAGCAGCTTGGCCTCAGCGTCTCTCGAGCAGTACTTC
CASSLASASLEQYF
>few|TRBV27|TRBD1|TRBJ1-5
TGTGCCAGCCAGGAGGGGGCTGGGGATAGCAATCAGCCCCAGCATTTT
CASQEGAGDSNQPQHF
>.|TRBV7-9|TRBD1|TRBJ2-5
TGTGCCAGCAGCTTAGCGATGGGGACAGGGGGCTCCGAGACCCAGTACTTC
CASSLAMGTGGSETQYF
>.|TRBV7-2|TRBD2|TRBJ2-3
TGTGCCAGCAGCTTAGGCGGGAGTACCCCAGATACGCAGTATTTT
CASSLGGSTPDTQYF
>.|TRBV18|TRBD1|TRBJ1-1
TGTGCCAGCTCACCCCAGACAGGGGAGGTCACTGAAGCTTTCTTT
CASSPQTGEVTEAFF
>few|TRBV4-3|TRBD1|TRBJ1-4
TGCGCCAGCAGCCGAAGCGGGACAGGGGGGGAAAAACTGTTTTTT
CASSRSGTGGEKLFF
>.|TRBV5-1|TRBD2|TRBJ2-3
TGCGCCAGCAGCTTGGCCCTGGGGCTAGCGGGGGGGCGAATGGGGCAGTATTTT
CASSLALGLAGGRMGQYF
>.|TRBV15|.|TRBJ2-2
TGTGCCACCAGCAGAGGAATAGATGCCGGGGAGCTGTTTTTT
CATSRGIDAGELFF
>.|TRBV11-2|TRBD1|TRBJ1-2
TGTGCCAGCAGCCAAGATGCCAGGGGGCCCGGCTACACCTTC
CASSQDARGPGYTF
>once|TRBV6-1|.|TRBJ2-1
TGTGCCAGCAGTGACCTACAGGGAAGGAAGTTCTTC
CASSDLQGRKFF
>.|TRBV6-5|TRBD2|TRBJ2-7
TGTGCCAGCAGTTATCTGGCTAGCGGGCCTACCTACGAGCAGTACTTC
CASSYLASGPTYEQYF
>.|TRBV27|.|TRBJ1-4
TGTGCCAGCAGTCCCCGGATCGGTGCAGGGTCAAATGAAAAACTGTTTTTT
CASSPRIGAGSNEKLFF
>.|TRBV4-3|TRBD2|TRBJ2-3
TGCGCCAGCAGCCAAGTGACGTCGGGAGGCGGCACAGATACGCAGTATTTT
CASSQVTSGGGTDTQYF
>.|TRBV15|.|TRBJ1-5
TGTGCCACCAGCACGATCGGGGTGGGGCAGCCCCAGCATTTT
CATSTIGVGQPQHF
>.|TRBV4-1|TRBD1|TRBJ1-1
TGCGCCAGCAGCCATGGACAGGGAAGCGCTGAAGCTTTCTTT
CASSHGQGSAEAFF
>.|TRBV9|TRBD1|TRBJ2-3
TGTGCCAGCAGCGTACCCGCAGGGGGCATGACAGATACGCAGTATTTT
CASSVPAGGMTDTQYF
>.|TRBV7-8|TRBD1|TRBJ1-5
TGTGCCAGCAGCTTAGCGGGACAGCGTCCCAATCAGCCCCAGCATTTT
CASSLAGQRPNQPQHF
>.|TRBV6-5|.|TRBJ2-7
TGTGCCAGCAGTTCCCCCCTAAATTACGAGCAGTACTTC
CASSSPLNYEQYF
>.|TRBV7-2|.|TRBJ1-3
TGTGCCAGCAGCCCTAGAATAGGGAGTGGAAACACCATATATTTT
CASSPRIGSGNTIYF
>.|TRBV10-3|.|TRBJ1-6
TGTGCCATCAGTGAGAGTCAGGGCAATTCACCCCTCCACTTT
CAISESQGNSPLHF
>once|TRBV6-5|.|TRBJ2-7
TGTGCCAGCAGCCCACAGGGCTCCTACGAGCAGTACTTC
CASSPQGSYEQYF
>.|TRBV27|.|TRBJ1-1
TGTGCCAGCAGTTTGACACAGGGTGCGAACACTGAAGCTTTCTTT
CASSLTQGANTEAFF
>.|TRBV29-1|TRBD1|TRBJ1-4
TGCAGCGTGCGTTATCAGGGGGCTGAAAAACTGTTTTTT
CSVRYQGAEKLFF
>.|TRBV7-9|.|TRBJ1-1
TGTGCCAGCCGCCGGTCCTCAGGGCTTCTGGCTGAAGCTTTCTTT
CASRRSSGLLAEAFF
>.|TRBV19|TRBD2|TRBJ2-3
TGTGCCAGTAGGACCGGGGGGATTAGCACAGATACGCAGTATTTT
CASRTGGISTDTQYF
>once|TRBV5-4|TRBD2|TRBJ2-1
TGTGCCAGCAGCTCCGGACTAGCGGGGGGGAATGAGCAGTTCTTC
CASSSGLAGGNEQFF
>.|TRBV4-3|TRBD1|TRBJ2-7
TGCGCCAGCAGCCAAGAGGGGACAGGGCCCCACGAGCAGTACTTC
CASSQEGTGPHEQYF
>.|TRBV6-5|.|TRBJ2-5
TGTGCCAGCAGTTACGCGGGGAAAGAGACCCAGTACTTC
CASSYAGKETQYF
>.|TRBV5-6|.|TRBJ2-7
TGTGCCAGCAGCTTCCGGGTGTTTTACGAGCAGTACTTC
CASSFRVFYEQYF
>.|TRBV21-1|.|TRBJ2-7
TGTGCCAGCAGCAAAGGGCGGGCAGGTCGGGACGAGCAGTACTTC
CASSKGRAGRDEQYF
>once|TRBV6-6|.|TRBJ1-5
TGTGCCAGCAGCGACCTACAGGGAAATCAGCCCCAGCATTTT
CASSDLQGNQPQHF
>.|TRBV5-6|.|TRBJ1-2
TGTGCCAGCAGCTTGGGTGGCGGTACCGCGTATGGCTACACCTTC
CASSLGGGTAYGYTF
>once|TRBV7-7|.|TRBJ2-1
TGTGCCAGCAGCACCGGACAGGAGGGGGGTGAGCAGTTCTTC
CASSTGQEGGEQFF
>.|TRBV19|TRBD1|TRBJ1-2
TGTGCCAGTAGTACCCCCCAGGGGGACTATGGCTACACCTTC
CASSTPQGDYGYTF
>.|TRBV18|TRBD1|TRBJ1-1
TGTGCCAGCTCACCCGGGACAGGGGGCACTGAAGCTTTCTTT
CASSPGTGGTEAFF